The 20 T cell receptor beta chains below all came from one sample that was sequenced in a study of cytomegalovirus exposure and HLA in healthy donors. In the PCR, 60 Vbeta and 13 Jbeta primers were used. Produced via immunoSEQ multiplex PCR; TCRdb's table is partial and in-frame only. Counted here are fewer than 200,000 clones, 75% to 85% occurring once; the ten biggest clones make up 0.6% to 0.7%. The source material was PBMCs. The source is a boy younger than 18 in good health and CMV-seronegative.

As regards this clone: Other nucleotide sequences in the sample specify the same CDR3. This CDR3 is CASSFATDEQYF. CDR3 DNA: TGCGCCAGCAGCTTTGCCACGGACGAGCAGTACTTC. The rearrangement links TRBV5-1 to TRBJ2-7; D is ambiguous. Germline lookup yields CDR1 SGHRS and CDR2 YFSETQ. This CDR3 is 12 amino acids long. V was clipped by 2 bases and J by 5 bases, with 8 bases between them.

The chain links TRBV21-1 to TRBJ2-5; the D call of TRBD1 is as the table states it, not checked on the DNA. TRBV21-1 has pseudogene status. There are 15 residues in the CDR3. The CDR3 protein is CASSKEKGSPETQYF. CDR3 sequence (DNA): TGTGCCAGCAGCAAAGAAAAGGGGTCCCCAGAGACCCAGTACTTC.

The rearrangement joins TRBV4-3 to TRBJ1-5; D may be TRBD1 (5 bases). Between the trimmed V and J ends, which lost 0 bases and 7 bases, there was a span of 22 bases. CDR1 is LGHNA and CDR2 is YSLEER in the germline V gene. The CDR3 length is 18 residues. CDR3 sequence (DNA): TGCGCCAGCAGCCAAGAATTCTTACTGGGGGGGTCGAGCCAGCCCCAGCATTTT. Translated: CASSQEFLLGGSSQPQHF.

This clone was detected once. The V call is TRBV4-2, the J call TRBJ1-4; 9 positions agree with TRBD1. CDR3 size: 18 residues. V dropped 1 base and J dropped 1; count of bases not matched to a gene: 7. Germline V CDR1 and CDR2: LGHNA, YNFKEQ. CDR3 coding DNA: TGTGCCAGCAGCCAAGTGGGACAGGGTTTCGTAACTAATGAAAAACTGTTTTTT. As protein: CASSQVGQGFVTNEKLFF.

V usage is TRBV5-1 and J usage is TRBJ2-7; no firm D call. Germline loops: CDR1 SGHRS, CDR2 YFSETQ. The V gene lost 6 bases and the J gene lost 6 bases, with 10 bases spanning the gap. The CDR3 is 11 residues long. The CDR3 sequence is CASTLSGEQYF. In nucleotides, the CDR3 is TGCGCCAGCACTCTCTCCGGCGAGCAGTACTTC.

This clone is medium-sized within its sample. The V gene is TRBV6-1, the J gene TRBJ1-2; D remains unclear. CDR3 length: 16 amino acids. Germline V lookup: CDR1 MNHNS, CDR2 SASEGT. Trimming took 1 base from V and 8 from J, leaving 20 bases between them. The CDR3 sequence is CASSEDGLRRVRGYTF. CDR3 DNA: TGTGCCAGCAGTGAAGATGGTCTGAGGAGGGTCCGAGGCTACACCTTC.

This chain connects TRBV2 to TRBJ2-7; D is possibly TRBD2 (6 bases). The CDR3 is 15 residues long. Trimming shortened V by 2 bases and J by 5 bases, and 16 bases separated the two germline ends. Germline V CDR1 and CDR2: SNHLY, FYNNEI. The CDR3 region is CASSERRGSVDEQYF. CDR3 DNA sequence: TGTGCCAGCAGTGAAAGGCGGGGCTCCGTCGACGAGCAGTACTTC.

This sequence joins TRBV4-3 and TRBJ2-7, with D perhaps matching TRBD1 (5 bases). Germline CDR1 is LGHNA and CDR2 is YSLEER. CDR3 size: 16 residues. V lost 1 base and J lost 6, with 19 bases in between. The CDR3 DNA reads TGCGCCAGCAGCCAAGCCCGACAGCCCCTCCGTTTCGAGCAGTACTTC. Residues: CASSQARQPLRFEQYF.

CDR3 coding DNA: TGTGCCGGCATACAGGGATACGAGCAGTACTTC. This gives the protein CAGIQGYEQYF. The chain recombines TRBV30 with TRBJ2-7, with TRBD1 as a possible D gene (6 bases). Germline lookup yields CDR1 GTSNPN and CDR2 SVGIG (reference sequence). The CDR3 sequence is 11 residues long. Deletions cut 8 bases from V and 4 bases from J, with 12 bases between.

The chain has TRBV4-1 and TRBJ2-1; 8 bases fit TRBD2. CDR3 length: 17 amino acids. The V segment lost 0 bases and the J segment 1 base; nucleotides outside the gene matches: 5. Germline-derived CDR1 and CDR2 are MGHRA and YSYEKL. As DNA, the CDR3 is TGCGCCAGCAGCCAAGAACCCGGGACTAGTTCCTACAATGAGCAGTTCTTC. It codes for CASSQEPGTSSYNEQFF.

The chain combines TRBV5-1 with TRBJ2-7; D remains unclear. The ends were cut back, 0 bases at V and 6 bases at J, with 4 bases in the middle. Germline assignment: CDR1 SGHRS and CDR2 YFSETQ. The length of the CDR3 is 11 residues. The CDR3 loop is CASSLDSEQYF. The CDR3 DNA reads TGCGCCAGCAGCTTGGATAGCGAGCAGTACTTC.

The table lists this clone with a few counts. V usage is TRBV11-1 and J usage is TRBJ1-1; possible D gene TRBD1, 6 bases. Germline V gene data show CDR1 as SGHAT and CDR2 as FQDESV (reference sequence). The CDR3 contains 15 residues. V gave up 1 base and J gave up 5 bases, with 14 bases separating them. CDR3 in DNA: TGTGCCAGCAGCTTAGGTGGACAGTGGAGAACTGAAGCTTTCTTT. This encodes CASSLGGQWRTEAFF.

The chain couples TRBV2 to TRBJ2-3, with D hard to call. This CDR3 has 14 amino acids. Trimming took off 1 base at V and 5 bases at J, with 10 bases between the two ends. The germline CDR1 and CDR2 sequences are SNHLY and FYNNEI. The CDR3 sequence is CASSEGLVVDTQYF. The CDR3 nucleotides read TGTGCCAGCAGTGAAGGCCTCGTAGTAGATACGCAGTATTTT. Full variable domain (missing parts from reference TRBV2 and TRBJ2-3): EPEVTQTPSHQVTQMGQEVILRCVPISNHLYFYWYRQILGQKVEFLVSFYNNEISEKSEIFDDQFSVERPDGSNFTLKIRSTKLEDSAMYFCASSEGLVVDTQYFGPGTRLTVL.

This clone was recorded only once. The genes are TRBV4-2 and TRBJ2-5, with 10 bases identical to TRBD1. The CDR3 is 18 amino acids. Germline values: CDR1 LGHNA, CDR2 YNFKEQ. V trimming: 4 bases; J trimming: 2 bases; junction bases outside the gene matches: 13. In nucleotides, the CDR3 is TGTGCCAGCAGCCCCCCCGTCCAGGGACAGGGGACGCAAGAGACCCAGTACTTC. Translated, it gives CASSPPVQGQGTQETQYF.

This chain uses TRBV14 with TRBJ2-7, with D possibly matching TRBD1 (6 bases). The V end lost 0 bases, the J end lost 3 bases, and 15 bases lay between the germline ends. This CDR3 contains 16 residues. Germline loops: CDR1 SGHDN, CDR2 FVKESK. The CDR3 sequence: CASSQDFPGAGYEQYF. The CDR3 region has the DNA TGTGCCAGCAGCCAAGATTTTCCAGGGGCAGGCTACGAGCAGTACTTC.

This chain joins TRBV18 and TRBJ2-7, with 12 bases that match TRBD1. This CDR3 region has 16 residues. From germline, CDR1 is KGHSH and CDR2 LQKENI. The V and J ends lost 1 base and 6 bases, in that order; junction bases with no gene match: 7. Here the CDR3 reads CASSPREGQGAPEQYF. DNA of the CDR3: TGTGCCAGCTCACCACGAGAGGGACAGGGGGCTCCCGAGCAGTACTTC.

The rearrangement joins TRBV19 to TRBJ1-5, with 7 bases lining up with TRBD1. The CDR3 spans 16 residues. V trimming: 4 bases; J trimming: 3 bases; junction bases outside the gene matches: 9. Germline V gene data show CDR1 as LNHDA and CDR2 as SQIVND (reference sequence). The DNA for the CDR3 is TGTGCCAGTAGTACCCAACAGGGGCTTAACAATCAGCCCCAGCATTTT. It encodes CASSTQQGLNNQPQHF. Using reference TRBV19 and TRBJ1-5 for the parts outside the CDR3, the full variable domain is DGGITQSPKYLFRKEGQNVTLSCEQNLNHDAMYWYRQDPGQGLRLIYYSQIVNDFQKGDIAEGYSVSREKKESFPLTVTSAQKNPTAFYLCASSTQQGLNNQPQHFGDGTRLSIL.

The chain employs TRBV10-3 and TRBJ1-1, with a weak D call TRBD1 (6 bases). CDR3 length equals 12 residues. Trimming cost V 8 bases and J 3 bases, with 10 bases left between them. Germline values: CDR1 ENHRY, CDR2 SYGVKD. CDR3: CAIRAGDTEAFF. The CDR3, as DNA: TGTGCCATCCGGGCAGGGGACACTGAAGCTTTCTTT.

The table lists this clone with a few counts. The rearrangement links TRBV2 to TRBJ2-7, with a tentative D call TRBD2 (5 bases). Germline V gives CDR1 SNHLY, CDR2 FYNNEI. Trimming cost V 4 bases and J 2 bases, with 24 bases left between them. This CDR3 is built from 18 residues. For the CDR3, the DNA is TGTGCCAGCAGTGGGGAGATTCAATGGGAGAAATCCCCCTACGAGCAGTACTTC. Translated: CASSGEIQWEKSPYEQYF.

The V call is TRBV11-2, the J call TRBJ2-1; possible D gene TRBD1, 5 bases. The CDR3 runs to 13 residues. V lost 1 base, J lost 6 bases, and 7 bases lay in between. Germline-derived CDR1 and CDR2 are SGHAT and FQNNGV. In DNA form, the CDR3 reads TGTGCCAGCAGCTTAGTTCAGGGCAATGAGCAGTTCTTC. Protein product: CASSLVQGNEQFF.